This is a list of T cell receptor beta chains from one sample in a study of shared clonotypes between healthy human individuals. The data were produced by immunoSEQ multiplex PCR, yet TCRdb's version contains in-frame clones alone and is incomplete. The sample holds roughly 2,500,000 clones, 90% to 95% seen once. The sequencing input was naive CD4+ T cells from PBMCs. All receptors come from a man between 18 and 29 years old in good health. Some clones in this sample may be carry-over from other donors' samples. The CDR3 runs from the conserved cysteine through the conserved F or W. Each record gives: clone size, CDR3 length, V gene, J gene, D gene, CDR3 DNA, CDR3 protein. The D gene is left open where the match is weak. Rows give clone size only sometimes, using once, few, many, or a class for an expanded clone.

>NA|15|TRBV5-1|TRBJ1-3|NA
TGCGCCAGCAGCTCCGACCCCCTGCCCGGAAACACCATATATTTT
CASSSDPLPGNTIYF
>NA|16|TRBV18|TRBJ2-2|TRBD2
TGTGCCAGCTCACCATCCGCAGCGGGGGGCACCGGGGAGCTGTTTTTT
CASSPSAAGGTGELFF
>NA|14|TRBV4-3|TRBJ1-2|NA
TGCGCCAGCAGCCAAGGGGGTTCCCCAAGGGGCTACACCTTC
CASSQGGSPRGYTF
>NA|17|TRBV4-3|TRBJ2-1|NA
TGCGCCAGCAGCCAAGATTCGGCGCTGGATTTCTACAATGAGCAGTTCTTC
CASSQDSALDFYNEQFF
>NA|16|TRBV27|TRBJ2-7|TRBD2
TGTGCCAGCAGTTTATCCTCGGGACTAAGCTCCTACGAGCAGTACTTC
CASSLSSGLSSYEQYF
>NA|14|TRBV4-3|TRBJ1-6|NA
TGCGCCAGCAGCCAAGCGACAGGCAATTCACCCCTCCACTTT
CASSQATGNSPLHF
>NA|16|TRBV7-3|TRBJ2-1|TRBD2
TGTGCCAGCAGCTCATCCCCAGGACTAGCGGTAGGGGAGCAGTTCTTC
CASSSSPGLAVGEQFF
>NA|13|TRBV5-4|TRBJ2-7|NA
TGTGCCAGCAGCTCCGGGACAACTTACGAGCAGTACTTC
CASSSGTTYEQYF
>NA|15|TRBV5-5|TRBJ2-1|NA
TGTGCCAGCAGCTTTTTGAGCGGCTCCTACAATGAGCAGTTCTTC
CASSFLSGSYNEQFF
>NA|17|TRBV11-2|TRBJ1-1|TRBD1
TGTGCCAGCAGCTTTTTCAGAAGACAGGGCGCAAACACTGAAGCTTTCTTT
CASSFFRRQGANTEAFF
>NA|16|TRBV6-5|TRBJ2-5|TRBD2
TGTGCCAGCAGTTACTCCGGACTAGCGACAGGGGAGACCCAGTACTTC
CASSYSGLATGETQYF
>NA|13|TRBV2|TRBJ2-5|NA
TGTGCCAGCAGCCACGACAGTGAAGAGACCCAGTACTTC
CASSHDSEETQYF
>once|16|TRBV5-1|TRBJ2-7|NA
TGCGCCAGCAGCATAGCCCCAGGGGGGAGCTCCTACGAGCAGTACTTC
CASSIAPGGSSYEQYF
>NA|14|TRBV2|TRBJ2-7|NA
TGTGCCAGCAGTGTGGAGGGAGGCCCCCACGAGCAGTACTTC
CASSVEGGPHEQYF
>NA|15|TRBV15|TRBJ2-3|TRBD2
TGTGCCACCAGCACCCGACTAGCGGGCACAGATACGCAGTATTTT
CATSTRLAGTDTQYF
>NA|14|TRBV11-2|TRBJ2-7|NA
TGTGCCAGCAGCCCCCGGAGCCAGGCGAACGAGCAGTACTTC
CASSPRSQANEQYF
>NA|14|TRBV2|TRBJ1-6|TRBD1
TGTGCCAGCAGCCCCGGGACAGGGCCATCACCCCTCCACTTT
CASSPGTGPSPLHF
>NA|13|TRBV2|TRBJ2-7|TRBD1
TGTGCCAGAGGACAGGGGGCGCATTACGAGCAGTACTTC
CARGQGAHYEQYF
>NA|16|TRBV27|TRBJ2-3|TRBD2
TGTGCCAGCCGCAACACCCTAGCGGAAACCCGGGATACGCAGTATTTT
CASRNTLAETRDTQYF
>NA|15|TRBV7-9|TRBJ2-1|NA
TGTGCCAGCAGCTTACTGGGGAGCTCCTACAATGAGCAGTTCTTC
CASSLLGSSYNEQFF
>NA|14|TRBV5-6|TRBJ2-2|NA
TGTGCCAGCAGCACGGCTGCCGGTGCCGGGGAGCTGTTTTTT
CASSTAAGAGELFF
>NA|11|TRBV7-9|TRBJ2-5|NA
TGTGCCAGCAGTATTCAAGAGACCCAGTACTTC
CASSIQETQYF
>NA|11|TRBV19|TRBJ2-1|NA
TGTGCCAGTAGTAACCGACTAGAGCAGTTCTTC
CASSNRLEQFF
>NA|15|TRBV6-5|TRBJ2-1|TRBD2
TGTGCCAGCAGTTACTGGGGTAGCGGGGACAATGAGCAGTTCTTC
CASSYWGSGDNEQFF
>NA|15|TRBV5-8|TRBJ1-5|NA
TGTGCCAGCAGTTTGAGGGGGGCCGGGGATCAGCCCCAGCATTTT
CASSLRGAGDQPQHF
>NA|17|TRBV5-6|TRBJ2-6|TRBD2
TGTGCCAGCAGCCCCCGGGGGGGAAACTCTGGGGCCAACGTCCTGACTTTC
CASSPRGGNSGANVLTF
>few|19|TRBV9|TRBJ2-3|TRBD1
TGTGCCAGCAGCGCCATTCTTGGACAGGGGGGGTCTAGCACAGATACGCAGTATTTT
CASSAILGQGGSSTDTQYF
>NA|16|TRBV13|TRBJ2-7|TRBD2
TGTGCCAGCAGCCCCCGGGGGGGCGGAGGGAGACACGAGCAGTACTTC
CASSPRGGGGRHEQYF
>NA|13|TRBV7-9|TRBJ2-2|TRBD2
TGTGCCAGCAGCCGCGGGGGACCCGGGGAGCTGTTTTTT
CASSRGGPGELFF
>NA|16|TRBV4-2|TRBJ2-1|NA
TGTGCCAGCAGCCTTAATGGCGGAGGGGTGTTGAATGAGCAGTTCTTC
CASSLNGGGVLNEQFF
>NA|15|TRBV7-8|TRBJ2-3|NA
TGTGCCAGCAGCTTGGAGGGGGGCAGGACAGATACGCAGTATTTT
CASSLEGGRTDTQYF